This TCR beta chain was found in a study of vaccination and CD4 T cells after COVID-19. Study-wide results and caveats: Detection of a median approximately 87% of reactive clones in convalescent patients was confined to the period after vaccination.

Germline CDR1 is MDHEN and CDR2 is SYDVKM. J lost 4 bases, V lost 6 bases, and 3 bases had no gene match. This CDR3 has 15 amino acids. Oncomine TCR Beta short-read sequencing was applied to DNA from cultured CD4+ T cells. It was from cultured CD4+ T cells that genomic DNA was extracted. Using its own MiXCR run on the PCR reads, TCRdb lists one record per CDR3 protein. The table lists approximately 16,000 distinct CDR3 sequences, roughly half of them singletons. The treatment: roughly 10-day PBMC culture with coronavirus spike peptide pools or control peptides (ViraFEST assay). Via ViraFEST, peptide pools expanded antigen-specific T cells before TCR sequencing. As regards this clonotype: Its cognate antigen is unknown.

This material consisted of CD4+ T cells from blood, cultured in vitro, taken before SARS-CoV-2 vaccination. The chain recombines TRBV28 with TRBJ2-3; 14 bases agree with TRBD2. The receptor was derived from a human donor who had recovered from COVID-19. The CDR3 loop is CASRTSGRAPDTQYF. The CDR3 coding sequence is TGTGCCAGCAGGACTAGCGGGAGGGCCCCAGATACGCAGTATTTT.